The 8 T cell receptor beta chains given below trace back to one sample, sequenced in a study of cytomegalovirus exposure and HLA in healthy donors. Researchers ran the PCR with 60 Vbeta and 13 Jbeta primers. The table came from immunoSEQ multiplex PCR; TCRdb's copy has only in-frame clones and leaves some out. The sample consists of 130,000 or so clones, roughly 76% of them appearing once. The sample was PBMCs. These receptors all stem from a man aged 25 to 40 in good health and CMV-seronegative.

The V and J genes are TRBV7-7 and TRBJ2-1, with D unresolved. CDR3 length equals 13 residues. The V end was cut by 2 bases, the J end by 9 bases, with 11 bases between. CDR1 is SSHAT, CDR2 FNYEAQ, per germline (reference sequence). The CDR3 loop is CASSLFSGSEQFF. The CDR3 nucleotides read TGTGCCAGCAGCTTATTCAGTGGCAGTGAGCAGTTCTTC.

The chain has TRBV9 and TRBJ2-6; no clear D. V lost 4 bases and J lost 0, with 14 bases in between. CDR3 length: 17 amino acids. The germline CDR1 and CDR2 sequences are SGDLS and YYNGEE. CDR3 loop: CASSISPVPSGANVLTF. The CDR3 DNA sequence: TGTGCCAGCAGCATTAGTCCGGTCCCCTCTGGGGCCAACGTCCTGACTTTC.

The chain uses TRBV5-5 and TRBJ2-2; the match to TRBD1 covers 7 bases. V dropped 3 bases and J dropped 3; count of bases not matched to a gene: 5. Germline V gene lookup returns CDR1 SGHKS and CDR2 YYEKEE (reference sequence). The CDR3 runs to 15 residues. The CDR3 reads CASSSTGLDTGELFF. The CDR3 DNA is TGTGCCAGCAGCTCGACAGGGTTGGACACCGGGGAGCTGTTTTTT.

This clone occurred a few times. The chain has TRBV6-5 and TRBJ2-7; 10 bases are a match to TRBD1. Looked up from germline, CDR1 is MNHEY and CDR2 is SVGAGI. The CDR3 totals 15 residues. Trimming removed 2 bases from V and 3 bases from J; junction bases left unmatched: 4. DNA of the CDR3: TGTGCCAGCAGTTACGGGGGGACAGGGGTCTACGAGCAGTACTTC. It specifies CASSYGGTGVYEQYF.

The V gene is TRBV10-3, the J gene TRBJ2-6; perhaps TRBD2 as D (6 bases). With 2 bases removed from V and 4 bases from J, the gap between germline ends came to 15 bases. Germline loops: CDR1 ENHRY, CDR2 SYGVKD. This CDR3 is built from 17 residues. The CDR3 loop reads CAISERGIIGGANVLTF. For the CDR3, the DNA is TGTGCCATCAGTGAGCGCGGGATTATAGGAGGGGCCAACGTCCTGACTTTC.

This clone has only one observation. The J gene is TRBJ1-4, the V gene TRBV4-1, with TRBD1 matching over 9 bases. V was pared by 1 base and J by 8 bases, with 11 bases of the junction left unmatched. CDR3 length: 17 amino acids. The germline V gene has CDR1 MGHRA and CDR2 YSYEKL. CDR3 residues: CASSQVGTGRGGEKLFF. CDR3 DNA sequence: TGCGCCAGCAGCCAAGTTGGGACAGGGAGGGGAGGAGAAAAACTGTTTTTT.

This sequence joins TRBV2 and TRBJ2-5; 7 bases agree with TRBD2. The length of the CDR3 is 14 residues. The V gene's germline CDR1 is SNHLY and CDR2 FYNNEI. The V and J ends lost 6 bases and 2 bases, in that order; junction bases with no gene match: 6. CDR3 sequence reads: CASRSGATQETQYF. In DNA, the CDR3 is TGTGCCAGCAGGAGCGGGGCGACACAAGAGACCCAGTACTTC. Looking up the rest from reference TRBV2 and TRBJ2-5 gives the full variable domain: EPEVTQTPSHQVTQMGQEVILRCVPISNHLYFYWYRQILGQKVEFLVSFYNNEISEKSEIFDDQFSVERPDGSNFTLKIRSTKLEDSAMYFCASRSGATQETQYFGPGTRLLVL.

The chain uses TRBV27 and TRBJ2-1; 9 bases align to TRBD2. Germline V gene data show CDR1 as MNHEY and CDR2 as SMNVEV (reference sequence). The CDR3 runs to 15 residues. J lost 4 bases, V lost 4 bases, and 5 bases had no gene match. The CDR3 region is CASSSLAGIYNEQFF. The CDR3 DNA follows: TGTGCCAGCAGTTCTCTAGCGGGGATTTACAATGAGCAGTTCTTC.